Described below is a single TCR beta chain sequence and its context. This specimen comes from a study of blood T cell repertoires in COVID-19. Study overall: Researchers got acute and convalescent COVID-19 samples from the United States, Italy and Spain. The cDNA or gDNA used as material had been derived from T cells, B-cell-depleted T cells, or PBMCs.

In the original analysis: Scientists estimated how many nucleated cells there were by amplifying reference gene primers. Data came from immunoSEQ multiplex PCR; TCRdb stores just in-frame clones and leaves some out. The DNA was the basis for D and trimming; V, J and clone size are from that table. The sample consists of approximately 110,000 clones, 82% of them appearing once. The receptor comes from a man aged 65-85 years with acute or convalescent COVID-19. The sequencing sample was made of peripheral blood.

The CDR3 spells CASSPTGSTDTQYF. The CDR3 nucleotides read TGTGCCAGCAGCCCCACAGGTAGCACAGATACGCAGTATTTT. This chain uses TRBV5-6 with TRBJ2-3, with D possibly being TRBD1 (5 bases). The CDR3 has 14 residues. Germline V gene data show CDR1 as SGHDT and CDR2 as YYEEEE. Trimming removed 4 bases from V and 0 bases from J, with 9 bases in between.